The sequence of this T cell receptor (beta chain) was determined in a study of blood T cells in healthy people across ages. The authors ran a second PCR of about 7 to 11 cycles using a sample-barcoded 5' primer and a J-beta primer mix. TCRdb analysed the 5' RACE reads with MiXCR anew, one entry per CDR3 protein. The sample contains about a million distinct CDR3 sequences, approximately 38% of which appear only once. From germline, CDR1 is DFQATT and CDR2 SNEGSKA (reference sequence). This CDR3 is 16 amino acids long. V lost 3 bases and J 0 bases, leaving 16 bases between the germline ends. On this clonotype itself: The antigen is unknown.

Study-wide findings and caveats: Estimated diversity across one million T cells was deemed an underestimate. A roughly linear fall in TCR beta diversity per million T cells was seen with increasing age.

Sequenced: blood. The chain combines TRBV20-1 with TRBJ2-3; D not resolved. The source of this sequence is a man aged 18-30 years in good health. The CDR3 region is CSASRRTITSTDTQYF. In nucleotides, the CDR3 is TGCAGTGCTAGTAGGCGCACAATCACTAGCACAGATACGCAGTATTTT.